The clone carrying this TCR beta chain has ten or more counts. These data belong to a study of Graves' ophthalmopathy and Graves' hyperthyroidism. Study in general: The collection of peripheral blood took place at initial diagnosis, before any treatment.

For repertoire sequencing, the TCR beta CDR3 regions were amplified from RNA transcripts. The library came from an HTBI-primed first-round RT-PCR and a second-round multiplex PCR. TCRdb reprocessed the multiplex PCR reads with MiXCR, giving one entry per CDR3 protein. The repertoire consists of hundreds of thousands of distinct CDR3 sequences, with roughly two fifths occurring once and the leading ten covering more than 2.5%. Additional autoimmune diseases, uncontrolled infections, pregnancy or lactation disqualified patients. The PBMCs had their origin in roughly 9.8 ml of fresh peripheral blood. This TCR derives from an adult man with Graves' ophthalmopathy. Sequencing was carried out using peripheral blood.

The CDR3 nucleotides are TGTGCCAGCAGCTTGTCGGGGAGCGGGGGGCAAGAGACCCAGTACTTC. It encodes CASSLSGSGGQETQYF. The gene calls are TRBV7-3 and TRBJ2-5; TRBD2 matches at 9 bases. Germline V gene sequence: CDR1 SGHTA, CDR2 FQGTGA. The CDR3 totals 16 residues. Trimming at V came to 3 bases and at J to 2 bases, leaving 7 bases not matched to a gene. Supplemented by reference TRBV7-3 and TRBJ2-5, the full variable domain reads GAGVSQTPSNKVTEKGKYVELRCDPISGHTALYWYRQSLGQGPEFLIYFQGTGAADDSGLPNDRFFAVRPEGSVSTLKIQRTERGDSAVYLCASSLSGSGGQETQYFGPGTRLLVL.